The clone carrying this TCR beta chain appeared once. Assay: immunoSEQ multiplex PCR; the TCRdb copy retains only in-frame clones and omits some. This table holds some 90,000 clones, about 86% found once. The CDR3 loop spans 17 amino acids. Trimming took 4 bases from V and 0 from J; bases not matched to a gene: 11. Germline V gene data show CDR1 as SGHAT and CDR2 as FQNNGV. This entry belongs to a study of blood T cell repertoires in COVID-19. Input material: peripheral blood. This sequence was found in a woman over 75 with acute or convalescent COVID-19. The chain links TRBV11-2 to TRBJ1-1, with TRBD1 matching over 7 bases. CDR3 region: CASSSSETGLMNTEAFF. In nucleotides, the CDR3 is TGTGCCAGCAGCTCCTCCGAGACAGGGCTAATGAACACTGAAGCTTTCTTT.